These 6 T cell receptor beta chains came from one sample sequenced in a study of T-cell reconstitution after alpha-beta-depleted transplantation in children. Unique molecular identifiers were incorporated during preparation of the TCRbeta library. TCRdb used MiXCR to reprocess the PCR reads, holding one entry per CDR3 protein. The table has 55,000 to 85,000 distinct CDR3 sequences, 9.5% to 13% seen once. The source was PBMCs, collected before TCRalphabeta/CD19-depleted stem cell transplant. These receptors came from a boy between 10 and 17 years old with acute myeloid leukemia, due to receive a stem cell transplant.

This clonotype was seen at least ten times. The genes are TRBV15 and TRBJ2-3, with D tentatively TRBD2 (6 bases). This CDR3 region has 16 residues. Germline-derived CDR1 and CDR2 are LNHNV and YYDKDF (reference sequence). Trimming cost V 0 bases and J 1 base, with 11 bases left between them. The chain's CDR3 is CATSRDGGTRTDTQYF. CDR3 DNA sequence: TGTGCCACCAGCAGAGATGGGGGGACTCGCACAGATACGCAGTATTTT.

This clonotype was counted many times. V is TRBV5-6 and J is TRBJ1-1, with 11 positions matching TRBD1. The V gene's germline CDR1 is SGHDT and CDR2 YYEEEE. V shed 4 bases, J shed 0 bases, and the junction held 5 bases outside the gene matches. The CDR3 runs 16 residues. Here the CDR3 DNA reads TGTGCCAGCAGCGAGGGACAGGGGGTCGTGAACACTGAAGCTTTCTTT. Its translation: CASSEGQGVVNTEAFF.

This clonotype was detected ten times or more. The V gene is TRBV9, the J gene TRBJ2-7; 9 bases are a match to TRBD2. Germline V gene data show CDR1 as SGDLS and CDR2 as YYNGEE. The V gene end was trimmed by 4 bases and the J gene end by 2 bases; junction bases not matched to a gene: 10. This CDR3 region has 16 residues. The CDR3 reads CASSPVAGGYTYEQYF. The DNA of the CDR3 is TGTGCCAGCAGCCCCGTGGCGGGAGGGTACACCTACGAGCAGTACTTC.

In this sample, this clonotype turned up many times. The chain combines TRBV20-1 with TRBJ2-3; 8 bases line up with TRBD2. CDR3 length: 14 amino acids. With V trimmed by 3 bases and J by 3 bases, 5 bases remained unmatched. Germline V gene lookup returns CDR1 DFQATT and CDR2 SNEGSKA (reference sequence). As DNA, the CDR3 is TGCAGTGCTAGTAAGCGGGGGCAAACAGATACGCAGTATTTT. This sequence encodes CSASKRGQTDTQYF.

This clonotype appeared many times. V usage is TRBV12-3 or TRBV12-4 and J usage is TRBJ2-2, with 7 nucleotides matching TRBD2. The J segment lost 6 bases and the V segment lost 2 bases, leaving 0 bases of the junction unmatched. This CDR3 region has 13 residues. The CDR3 region is CASSLREAGELFF. DNA of the CDR3: TGTGCCAGCAGTTTACGGGAGGCCGGGGAGCTGTTTTTT.

By frequency in the sample, this clonotype is medium-sized. The chain has TRBV7-9 and TRBJ2-1, with 12 bases fitting TRBD1. Germline V lookup: CDR1 SEHNR, CDR2 FQNEAQ (reference sequence). After removal of 1 base from V and 7 bases from J, the junction contained 2 bases not matched to a gene. The CDR3 consists of 15 residues. CDR3 sequence: CASSLGDRGHNEQFF. CDR3 nucleotides: TGTGCCAGCAGCTTAGGGGACAGGGGGCATAATGAGCAGTTCTTC.